This T cell receptor (beta chain) stems from a study of CD8+ T cells in alopecia areata. Study-level background: Tofacitinib therapy took 6 to 18 months; 6 months off drug came after.

Overall study results and limits: Possibly as an HLA-related effect, TCR sharing across patients appeared less clear than in mice.

Details on this clone: What it recognizes is unknown.

RNA extraction and reverse transcription yielded cDNA as sequencing template. Clones were sequenced by immunoSEQ multiplex PCR, and TCRdb holds only the in-frame ones, with some missing. The sample consists of about 260,000 clones, 50% to 75% of them appearing once. Treatment described: oral pan-JAK inhibitor, 5-10 mg twice daily. Alopecia areata patients gave lesional scalp punch biopsies and peripheral blood samples. The source material was CD4+ T cells sorted from blood, sampled around week 54, from a patient treated with tofacitinib. This sequence was found in a human donor with alopecia areata.

The chain's CDR3 is CASSLDGTSGGALLETQYF. CDR3 coding DNA: TGTGCCAGCAGCTTGGATGGGACTAGCGGGGGGGCACTCCTGGAGACCCAGTACTTC. This sequence joins TRBV5-4 and TRBJ2-5; 16 bases agree with TRBD2. The CDR3 loop spans 19 amino acids. Germline V gene lookup returns CDR1 SGHNT and CDR2 YYREEE (reference sequence). With V trimmed by 0 bases and J by 5 bases, 10 bases remained unmatched.